The 30 T cell receptor beta chains below come from one sample, sequenced in a study of shared clonotypes between healthy human individuals. Data came from immunoSEQ multiplex PCR; TCRdb stores just in-frame clones and leaves some out. The sample yields approximately 530,000 clones, approximately 95% seen once. Specimen: naive CD4+ T cells sorted from blood. This sample's subset: CD45RA+ positively selected. Receptors originate from a woman in her twenties or thirties in good health.

The chain has TRBV6-1 and TRBJ1-3, with unresolved D. Deletions cut 4 bases from V and 2 bases from J, with 9 bases between. Germline CDR1 is MNHNS and CDR2 is SASEGT. This CDR3 is built from 14 residues. CDR3 amino acids: CASSVGIPGNTIYF. The CDR3 nucleotides read TGTGCCAGCAGTGTAGGGATCCCTGGAAACACCATATATTTT.

The chain combines TRBV2 with TRBJ2-1, with TRBD2 matching over 11 bases. Germline CDR1 reads SNHLY; CDR2 reads FYNNEI. The CDR3 totals 15 residues. V shed 4 bases and J 8 bases; nucleotides not matched to a gene: 7. CDR3 sequence: CASSGRLAGSYEQFF. In DNA, the CDR3 is TGTGCCAGCAGTGGAAGACTAGCGGGATCCTATGAGCAGTTCTTC.

The chain carries TRBV11-1 and TRBJ2-3; D unresolved. The V end was cut by 5 bases, the J end by 2 bases, with 11 bases between. CDR1 SGHAT and CDR2 FQDESV come from the germline V gene (reference sequence). This CDR3 has 14 residues. The CDR3 DNA sequence: TGTGCCAGCAGCCACCGAACAGACACAGATACGCAGTATTTT. Its translation: CASSHRTDTDTQYF.

This chain links TRBV6-1 with TRBJ2-7; maybe TRBD1 (6 bases). V was trimmed by 3 bases and J by 6 bases, leaving 15 bases between them. CDR1 is MNHNS, CDR2 SASEGT, per germline. This CDR3 is built from 14 residues. The CDR3 loop is CASSEGTSRPEQYF. The CDR3 nucleotides read TGTGCCAGCAGTGAGGGGACATCCCGCCCCGAGCAGTACTTC.

The genes are TRBV29-1 and TRBJ1-1; D call uncertain. V was shortened by 1 base and J by 0 bases, with 9 bases between the two germline ends. Germline CDR1 and CDR2: SQVTM and ANQGSEA. This CDR3 contains 14 residues. The CDR3 bases are TGCAGCGTTGAAGTTACACATATGAACACTGAAGCTTTCTTT. As protein: CSVEVTHMNTEAFF.

The CDR3 region is CASNGRGELFF. The DNA for the CDR3 is TGTGCCAGCAACGGTAGGGGGGAGCTGTTTTTT. The V gene is TRBV2, the J gene TRBJ2-2; D gene unclear. Trimming removed 7 bases at V and 8 bases at J, with 8 bases between. Germline V lookup: CDR1 SNHLY, CDR2 FYNNEI. This CDR3 contains 11 residues.

CDR3 nucleotide sequence: TGCGCCAGCAGCTTGGCTTGGGGGGACGGAGCTTTCTTT. Protein: CASSLAWGDGAFF. This chain joins TRBV5-1 and TRBJ1-1; D may be TRBD1 (5 bases). Germline values: CDR1 SGHRS, CDR2 YFSETQ. Trimming stripped 0 bases from V and 10 bases from J, with 13 bases between. The CDR3 covers 13 residues.

This sequence joins TRBV27 and TRBJ2-5; a weak D match, TRBD1 (5 bases). CDR3 length: 14 residues. V was pared by 3 bases and J by 5 bases, with 13 bases between. Germline lookup yields CDR1 MNHEY and CDR2 SMNVEV (reference sequence). The CDR3 loop is CASSFAAGRETQYF. The CDR3, as DNA: TGTGCCAGCAGTTTCGCGGCAGGGCGGGAGACCCAGTACTTC.

The chain joins TRBV19 to TRBJ2-7; 11 bases match TRBD2. The CDR3 has 17 amino acids. J lost 4 bases, V lost 0 bases, and 8 bases had no gene match. Per germline, CDR1 LNHDA and CDR2 SQIVND (reference sequence). In nucleotides, the CDR3 is TGTGCCAGTAGTATAGATCACAAGACTAGCGGGGCGTACGAGCAGTACTTC. This sequence encodes CASSIDHKTSGAYEQYF.

The chain joins TRBV5-1 to TRBJ2-3; D gene uncertain. V gave up 2 bases and J gave up 0 bases, with 7 bases separating them. CDR1 SGHRS and CDR2 YFSETQ come from the germline V gene. The CDR3 covers 14 residues. This chain's CDR3 is CASSLLPSTDTQYF. CDR3 coding DNA: TGCGCCAGCAGCTTACTACCTAGCACAGATACGCAGTATTTT.

The V gene is TRBV9, the J gene TRBJ2-5; 9 nucleotides line up with TRBD2. Trimming took 4 bases from V and 4 from J; bases not matched to a gene: 8. Germline-derived CDR1 and CDR2 are SGDLS and YYNGEE. This CDR3 spans 15 amino acids. This CDR3 is CASSLSTSGRETQYF. CDR3 bases: TGTGCCAGCAGCCTCTCGACTAGCGGAAGAGAGACCCAGTACTTC.

The chain has TRBV25-1 and TRBJ2-7; 8 bases line up with TRBD2. The trim removed 3 bases at V and 0 bases at J, leaving 4 bases unmatched. CDR3 length: 15 residues. Germline loops: CDR1 MGHDK, CDR2 SYGVNS. The CDR3 DNA reads as TGTGCCAGCAGTGATCCGGGAGGGCCCTCCTACGAGCAGTACTTC. It yields the protein CASSDPGGPSYEQYF.

This chain links TRBV7-9 with TRBJ1-5; no reliable D call. The ends were cut back, 1 base at V and 10 bases at J, with 11 bases in the middle. This CDR3 is built from 13 residues. Germline values: CDR1 SEHNR, CDR2 FQNEAQ (reference sequence). In nucleotides, the CDR3 is TGTGCCAGCAGCTTAGGGGAGTGGCGCCCCCAGCATTTT. This translates into CASSLGEWRPQHF.

The gene calls are TRBV11-2 and TRBJ2-7; D gene ambiguous. This CDR3 contains 13 residues. The V gene's germline CDR1 is SGHAT and CDR2 FQNNGV. Deletions cut 4 bases from V and 3 bases from J, with 10 bases between. The chain's CDR3 is CASSSDELYEQYF. CDR3 DNA: TGTGCCAGCAGCTCCGACGAGCTCTACGAGCAGTACTTC.

V and J are TRBV25-1 and TRBJ2-2; 9 positions agree with TRBD1. Germline CDR1 MGHDK, CDR2 SYGVNS. V dropped 4 bases and J dropped 4; count of bases not matched to a gene: 10. The CDR3 covers 17 residues. CDR3 nucleotides: TGTGCCAGCAGTGCCTCCGGGACAGGGTCGGGCACCGGGGAGCTGTTTTTT. Translation: CASSASGTGSGTGELFF.

The chain links TRBV4-1 to TRBJ2-7; D is unresolved. The V gene lost 3 bases and the J gene lost 0 bases, with 9 bases spanning the gap. The CDR3 has 14 amino acids. Per the germline V gene, CDR1 is MGHRA and CDR2 is YSYEKL. CDR3 nucleotide sequence: TGCGCCAGCAGCCACACCGCCAACTCCTACGAGCAGTACTTC. Amino acids: CASSHTANSYEQYF.

J is TRBJ2-1 and V is TRBV7-3, with 7 bases fitting TRBD2. V lost 1 base to trimming and J lost 5 bases; unmatched junction nucleotides: 2. The CDR3 has 14 amino acids. Germline loops: CDR1 SGHTA, CDR2 FQGTGA. The CDR3 loop is CASSLSGRDNEQFF. CDR3 coding DNA: TGTGCCAGCAGCTTAAGTGGGAGGGACAATGAGCAGTTCTTC.

This chain connects TRBV5-5 to TRBJ1-1; TRBD1 might be the D (5 bases). V dropped 4 bases and J dropped 1 base, with 14 bases sitting between them. Germline V lookup: CDR1 SGHKS, CDR2 YYEKEE (reference sequence). This CDR3 spans 15 amino acids. The CDR3 DNA follows: TGTGCCAGCAGCAGACCTGACAGTCGGAACACTGAAGCTTTCTTT. It translates to CASSRPDSRNTEAFF.

This rearrangement joins TRBV27 to TRBJ2-7, with D perhaps matching TRBD2 (6 bases). V was clipped by 3 bases and J by 4 bases, with 13 bases between them. The CDR3 runs to 14 residues. CDR1 and CDR2 (germline): MNHEY, SMNVEV (reference sequence). Here the CDR3 reads CASSFRTGAYEQYF. The CDR3 coding sequence is TGTGCCAGCAGTTTCAGGACGGGAGCATACGAGCAGTACTTC.

The genes are TRBV5-1 and TRBJ2-6; a weak D match, TRBD1 (5 bases). The CDR3 sequence is 16 residues long. V gave up 0 bases and J gave up 0 bases, with 7 bases separating them. In germline, CDR1 is SGHRS, CDR2 YFSETQ. The CDR3 DNA is TGCGCCAGCAGCTTGGGACAGATCTCTGGGGCCAACGTCCTGACTTTC. Translated: CASSLGQISGANVLTF.

In DNA form, the CDR3 reads TGTGCCAGCAGCACTGGGAGCCTCAAGGGGTTCCGTAACACAGATACGCAGTATTTT. Its translation: CASSTGSLKGFRNTDTQYF. The V and J genes are TRBV7-9 and TRBJ2-3; TRBD1 or TRBD2 may be the D gene (5 bases each). Trimming left V 5 bases short and J 2 bases short, with 26 bases between. The V gene's germline CDR1 is SEHNR and CDR2 FQNEAQ (reference sequence). This CDR3 has 19 amino acids. The variable domain in full, with the rest retrieved from reference TRBV7-9 and TRBJ2-3, is DTGVSQNPRHKITKRGQNVTFRCDPISEHNRLYWYRQTLGQGPEFLTYFQNEAQLEKSRLLSDRFSAERPKGSFSTLEIQRTEQGDSAMYLCASSTGSLKGFRNTDTQYFGPGTRLTVL.

The rearrangement joins TRBV27 to TRBJ2-2; D is possibly TRBD2 (5 bases). This CDR3 has 19 amino acids. Trimming took 6 bases from V and 3 from J, leaving 26 bases between them. CDR1 and CDR2 from the germline V gene are MNHEY and SMNVEV (reference sequence). The CDR3 nucleotides are TGTGCCAGCAGGCGCCGCTCGTGGGGTACGGACGGGGACACCGGGGAGCTGTTTTTT. It translates to CASRRRSWGTDGDTGELFF.

This clone was seen only a few times. V and J are TRBV5-1 and TRBJ1-2; the match to TRBD1 covers 7 bases. This CDR3 comprises 13 residues. Germline V gene data show CDR1 as SGHRS and CDR2 as YFSETQ. V was pared by 2 bases and J by 3 bases, with 1 base of the junction left unmatched. The CDR3 nucleotides read TGCGCCAGCAGCTTCGGGACAGACTATGGCTACACCTTC. It translates to CASSFGTDYGYTF.

The chain has TRBV2 and TRBJ1-1, with D possibly being TRBD1 (6 bases). V lost 1 base and J 0 bases, leaving 6 bases between the germline ends. This CDR3 has 14 residues. In germline, CDR1 is SNHLY, CDR2 FYNNEI. The CDR3 is CASSEDRVNTEAFF. In nucleotides, the CDR3 is TGTGCCAGCAGTGAAGACAGGGTGAACACTGAAGCTTTCTTT. Full variable domain (missing parts from reference TRBV2 and TRBJ1-1): EPEVTQTPSHQVTQMGQEVILRCVPISNHLYFYWYRQILGQKVEFLVSFYNNEISEKSEIFDDQFSVERPDGSNFTLKIRSTKLEDSAMYFCASSEDRVNTEAFFGQGTRLTVV.

This clone was found a few times. The rearrangement uses TRBV2 and TRBJ2-2; 7 nucleotides match TRBD1. V trimming: 6 bases; J trimming: 3 bases; junction bases outside the gene matches: 4. Germline V lookup: CDR1 SNHLY, CDR2 FYNNEI. The CDR3 spans 14 residues. The CDR3 bases are TGTGCCAGCAGGAGGCAGGGGGACACCGGGGAGCTGTTTTTT. This gives the protein CASRRQGDTGELFF. Full variable domain (remainder filled in from reference TRBV2 and TRBJ2-2): EPEVTQTPSHQVTQMGQEVILRCVPISNHLYFYWYRQILGQKVEFLVSFYNNEISEKSEIFDDQFSVERPDGSNFTLKIRSTKLEDSAMYFCASRRQGDTGELFFGEGSRLTVL.

The chain is built from TRBV5-4 and TRBJ2-3; 8 positions match TRBD2. Trimming removed 7 bases from V and 2 bases from J; junction bases left unmatched: 9. Germline values: CDR1 SGHNT, CDR2 YYREEE (reference sequence). CDR3 length: 15 residues. The CDR3 region is CASQTKRELTDTQYF. The CDR3, as DNA: TGTGCCAGCCAGACGAAGCGGGAGCTCACAGATACGCAGTATTTT. The full variable domain, with the rest looked up from reference TRBV5-4 and TRBJ2-3, is ETGVTQSPTHLIKTRGQQVTLRCSSQSGHNTVSWYQQALGQGPQFIFQYYREEENGRGNFPPRFSGLQFPNYSSELNVNALELDDSALYLCASQTKRELTDTQYFGPGTRLTVL.

The J gene is TRBJ2-7, the V gene TRBV30; 7 bases fit TRBD1. V was clipped by 3 bases and J by 0 bases; unmatched bases: 5. The CDR3 runs 14 residues. Germline values: CDR1 GTSNPN, CDR2 SVGIG (reference sequence). The CDR3, as DNA: TGTGCCTGGAGGACAGGGCGAAGCTCCTACGAGCAGTACTTC. This codes for CAWRTGRSSYEQYF. Drawing the rest from reference TRBV30 and TRBJ2-7, the complete variable domain is SQTIHQWPATLVQPVGSPLSLECTVEGTSNPNLYWYRQAAGRGLQLLFYSVGIGQISSEVPQNLSASRPQDRQFILSSKKLLLSDSGFYLCAWRTGRSSYEQYFGPGTRLTVT.

The chain links TRBV7-9 to TRBJ2-5; tentatively, D is TRBD1 (6 bases). The germline gives CDR1 SEHNR, CDR2 FQNEAQ (reference sequence). CDR3 length equals 15 residues. Trimming removed 5 bases at V and 2 bases at J, with 15 bases between. The DNA for the CDR3 is TGTGCCAGCAGCCCTCAGGGGACGAGACAAGAGACCCAGTACTTC. Amino acid sequence: CASSPQGTRQETQYF.

The chain joins TRBV29-1 to TRBJ2-7; D may be TRBD2 (5 bases). The V end was cut by 8 bases, the J end by 5 bases, with 28 bases between. There are 16 residues in the CDR3. CDR1 SQVTM and CDR2 ANQGSEA come from the germline V gene. The CDR3 DNA sequence: TGCAGCCCCCTCTTCGAGGCCCAGCGGTCCCTGGACGAGCAGTACTTC. Its translation is CSPLFEAQRSLDEQYF.

V gene TRBV14 combines with J gene TRBJ2-1; 11 bases match TRBD2. J lost 2 bases, V lost 3 bases, and 0 bases had no gene match. Germline loops: CDR1 SGHDN, CDR2 FVKESK. The length of the CDR3 is 15 residues. CDR3 DNA: TGTGCCAGCAGCCAGACTAGCGGGGCCTACAATGAGCAGTTCTTC. Translation gives CASSQTSGAYNEQFF. The whole variable domain, remainder taken from reference TRBV14 and TRBJ2-1, is EAGVTQFPSHSVIEKGQTVTLRCDPISGHDNLYWYRRVMGKEIKFLLHFVKESKQDESGMPNNRFLAERTGGTYSTLKVQPAELEDSGVYFCASSQTSGAYNEQFFGPGTRLTVL.